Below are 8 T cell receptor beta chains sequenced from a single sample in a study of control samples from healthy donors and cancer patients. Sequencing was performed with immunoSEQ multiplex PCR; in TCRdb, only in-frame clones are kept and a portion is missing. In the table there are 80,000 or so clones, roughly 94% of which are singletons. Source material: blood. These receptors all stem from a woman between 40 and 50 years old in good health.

The CDR3 reads CASSVGTGELFF. Here the CDR3 DNA reads TGTGCCAGCAGCGTAGGCACCGGGGAGCTGTTTTTT. The V call is TRBV9, the J call TRBJ2-2; D ambiguous. Trimming stripped 0 bases from V and 4 bases from J, with 1 base between. The germline V gene encodes CDR1 SGDLS and CDR2 YYNGEE. This CDR3 is built from 12 residues. Based on the CDR3 plus reference TRBV9 and TRBJ2-2, the full variable domain is DSGVTQTPKHLITATGQRVTLRCSPRSGDLSVYWYQQSLDQGLQFLIQYYNGEERAKGNILERFSAQQFPDLHSELNLSSLELGDSALYFCASSVGTGELFFGEGSRLTVL.

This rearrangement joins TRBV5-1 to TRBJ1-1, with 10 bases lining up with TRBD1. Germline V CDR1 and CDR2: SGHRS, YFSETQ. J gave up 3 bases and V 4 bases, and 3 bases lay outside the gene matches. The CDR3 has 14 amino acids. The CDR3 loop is CASSIGTGDTEAFF. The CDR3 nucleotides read TGCGCCAGCAGCATCGGGACAGGGGACACTGAAGCTTTCTTT.

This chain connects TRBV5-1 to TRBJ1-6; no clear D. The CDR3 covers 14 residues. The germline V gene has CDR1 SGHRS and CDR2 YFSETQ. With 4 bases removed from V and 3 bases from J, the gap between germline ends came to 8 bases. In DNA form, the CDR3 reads TGCGCCAGCAGCGAGGGATTCTATAATTCACCCCTCCACTTT. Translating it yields CASSEGFYNSPLHF.

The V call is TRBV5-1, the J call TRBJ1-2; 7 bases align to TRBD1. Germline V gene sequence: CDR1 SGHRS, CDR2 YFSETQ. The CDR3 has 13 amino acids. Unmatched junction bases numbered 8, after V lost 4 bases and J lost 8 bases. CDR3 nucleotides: TGCGCCAGCAGCCCACAGACAGGGAGCGGCTACACCTTC. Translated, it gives CASSPQTGSGYTF.

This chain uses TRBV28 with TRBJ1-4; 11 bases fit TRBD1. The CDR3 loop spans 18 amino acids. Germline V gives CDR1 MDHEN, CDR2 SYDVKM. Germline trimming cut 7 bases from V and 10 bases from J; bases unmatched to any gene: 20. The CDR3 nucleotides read TGTGCCAGCACCTTAGGGGGGAGATATACCGGGACAGGGGGAAAACTGTTTTTT. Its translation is CASTLGGRYTGTGGKLFF. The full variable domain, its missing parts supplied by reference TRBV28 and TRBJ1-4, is DVKVTQSSRYLVKRTGEKVFLECVQDMDHENMFWYRQDPGLGLRLIYFSYDVKMKEKGDIPEGYSVSREKKERFSLILESASTNQTSMYLCASTLGGRYTGTGGKLFFGSGTQLSVL.

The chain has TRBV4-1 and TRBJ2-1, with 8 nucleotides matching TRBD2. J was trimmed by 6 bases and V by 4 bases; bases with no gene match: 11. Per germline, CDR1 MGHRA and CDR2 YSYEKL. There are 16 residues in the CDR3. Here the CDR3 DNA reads TGCGCCAGCAGCCCCCCGCTAGCGGGCCTCGGCAATGAGCAGTTCTTC. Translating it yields CASSPPLAGLGNEQFF.

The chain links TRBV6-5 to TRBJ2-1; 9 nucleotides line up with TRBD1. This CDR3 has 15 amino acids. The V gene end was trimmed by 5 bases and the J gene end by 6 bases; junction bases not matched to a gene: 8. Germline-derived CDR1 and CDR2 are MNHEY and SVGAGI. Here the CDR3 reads CASSQQGALVNEQFF. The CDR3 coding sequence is TGTGCCAGCAGTCAACAGGGGGCGCTAGTCAATGAGCAGTTCTTC.

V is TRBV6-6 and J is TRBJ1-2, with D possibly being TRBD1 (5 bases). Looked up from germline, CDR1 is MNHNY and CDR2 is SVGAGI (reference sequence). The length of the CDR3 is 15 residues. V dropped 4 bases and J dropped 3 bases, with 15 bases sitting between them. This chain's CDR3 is CASSSRTSGDYGYTF. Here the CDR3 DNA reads TGTGCCAGCAGTTCCAGGACATCTGGGGACTATGGCTACACCTTC.